Listed here is a single T cell receptor (beta chain). Method: immunoSEQ multiplex PCR; TCRdb's copy keeps in-frame clones and lacks some. The table records about 56,000 clones, 93% of them present only once. This specimen belongs to a study of technical replicates of blood from a handful of donors. V gave up 0 bases and J gave up 8 bases, with 16 bases separating them. This CDR3 comprises 15 residues. From germline, CDR1 is MNHEY and CDR2 SMNVEV (reference sequence). This TCR was recovered from a human donor in good health. Some clones in this sample may be carry-over from other donors' samples. The J gene is TRBJ1-2, the V gene TRBV27; the D gene is possibly TRBD1 (5 bases). The sample comprised PBMCs. The CDR3 DNA is TGTGCCAGCAGTTTATCGTGGGTCTCCTCAGGGGGCTACACCTTC. Protein sequence: CASSLSWVSSGGYTF.